Listed here are 7 T cell receptor beta chains from one sample, sequenced in a study of blood T cell repertoires in COVID-19. This table comes from immunoSEQ multiplex PCR, and its TCRdb copy is limited to in-frame clones, with some not included. The sample consists of almost 350,000 clones, about 92% of them appearing once. The sample was peripheral blood. These receptors were collected from a woman aged 55-69 years with COVID-19, enrolled during active disease.

The genes are TRBV7-9 and TRBJ1-1, with TRBD1 matching 7 bases. Losses at the gene ends were 5 bases for V and 3 bases for J; bases not matched to a gene: 9. The V gene's germline CDR1 is SEHNR and CDR2 FQNEAQ (reference sequence). The CDR3 covers 15 residues. The chain's CDR3 is CASSPKTGSDTEAFF. Here the CDR3 DNA reads TGTGCCAGCAGCCCGAAGACAGGGTCGGACACTGAAGCTTTCTTT.

The V gene is TRBV18, the J gene TRBJ1-4; TRBD1 aligns across 10 bases. Germline loops: CDR1 KGHSH, CDR2 LQKENI. The ends lost 3 bases at V and 8 bases at J; junction bases unmatched: 15. This CDR3 spans 18 amino acids. CDR3 DNA: TGTGCCAGCTCACCTAGGGGGGGACAGGGGACAAGCGGAGAAAAACTGTTTTTT. It is translated as CASSPRGGQGTSGEKLFF.

The V gene is TRBV3-1 (or the pseudogene TRBV3-2), the J gene TRBJ1-2, with 8 bases matching TRBD1. The CDR3 spans 15 residues. V shed 4 bases, J shed 3 bases, and the junction held 7 bases outside the gene matches. Per the germline V gene, CDR1 is LGHDT and CDR2 is YNNKEL (reference sequence). CDR3 in amino acids: CASSRAPGGDYGYTF. The CDR3 coding sequence is TGTGCCAGCAGCCGAGCTCCAGGGGGCGACTATGGCTACACCTTC.

In its sample, this clone was seen once. The V call is TRBV5-4, the J call TRBJ2-7; 12 positions match TRBD2. V lost 4 bases to trimming and J lost 5 bases; unmatched junction nucleotides: 7. The CDR3 runs to 15 residues. The germline V gene has CDR1 SGHNT and CDR2 YYREEE (reference sequence). The CDR3 reads CASSPSSGGAHEQYF. The CDR3 DNA is TGTGCCAGCAGCCCTTCTAGCGGGGGGGCCCACGAGCAGTACTTC.

The chain recombines TRBV6-5 with TRBJ2-7; D might be TRBD1 (5 bases). V was cut by 5 bases and J by 3 bases, with 17 bases left in between. The CDR3 has 15 amino acids. Germline V gene data show CDR1 as MNHEY and CDR2 as SVGAGI. The CDR3: CASSTQGQILYEQYF. The CDR3 DNA follows: TGTGCCAGCAGTACGCAGGGCCAAATACTCTACGAGCAGTACTTC.

The V and J genes are TRBV6-5 and TRBJ1-2; TRBD1 might be the D (5 bases). This CDR3 contains 15 residues. Germline-derived CDR1 and CDR2 are MNHEY and SVGAGI. V was trimmed by 6 bases and J by 3 bases, leaving 17 bases between them. CDR3 region: CASSSRVEFDYGYTF. The CDR3 DNA follows: TGTGCCAGCAGCAGCAGGGTGGAATTTGACTATGGCTACACCTTC.

The chain has TRBV28 and TRBJ1-2; TRBD1 agrees at 9 bases. In germline, CDR1 is MDHEN, CDR2 SYDVKM. Trimming cost V 5 bases and J 5 bases; bases outside gene matches: 6. This CDR3 comprises 14 residues. CDR3 nucleotide sequence: TGTGCCAGCAGTACAGGGGGACAGGGTTATGGCTACACCTTC. Its protein product is CASSTGGQGYGYTF.